This TCR beta chain was observed in a study of cytomegalovirus exposure and HLA in healthy donors. Whole-study results and caveats: In an earlier analysis, in some 500 donors, most V segments appeared productive either ~87% or ~30% of the time. Common viral pathogens (according to a later analysis) appeared linked to several of the most significant clusters.

The germline gives CDR1 ENHRY, CDR2 SYGVKD. The CDR3 spans 11 residues. V shed 6 bases and J shed 3 bases, with 5 bases lying between them. The primer mix had 60 Vbeta and 13 Jbeta primers. Repertoires were generated with immunoSEQ multiplex PCR, while TCRdb's copy carries only in-frame clones and drops some. The sample lists about 140,000 clones; roughly 87% were seen once. In the case of this clone: The antigen is unknown.

The sequence was obtained from a woman aged 40 to 50 in good health and CMV-seronegative. The sequenced sample consisted of PBMCs. This chain uses TRBV10-3 with TRBJ1-1; D is possibly TRBD1 (5 bases). The chain's CDR3 is CAISRDTEAFF. The CDR3 DNA follows: TGTGCCATCAGCAGGGACACTGAAGCTTTCTTT.